This TCR beta chain was sequenced for a study of blood T cell repertoires in COVID-19. Across the study: Collection of acute and convalescent COVID-19 samples took place in the United States, Italy and Spain.

As processed by the authors: Amplified reference gene primers provided the basis for estimating nucleated cell counts. Profiled with immunoSEQ multiplex PCR; TCRdb holds only in-frame clones, not every one. That table supplies the V and J calls and clone size; D and trimming were determined from the DNA. The data show about 50,000 clones, about 89% seen once. V lost 5 bases, J lost 4 bases, and 5 bases stayed unmatched. There are 15 residues in the CDR3. Germline-derived CDR1 and CDR2 are MNHEY and SVGAGI. Sample: peripheral blood. The TCR was taken from a human donor in a cohort sampled during active COVID-19. J is TRBJ1-1 and V is TRBV6-5, with 12 bases fitting TRBD1. CDR3 sequence reads: CASSRDRGPITEAFF. The CDR3 DNA sequence: TGTGCCAGCAGTAGGGACAGGGGGCCAATCACTGAAGCTTTCTTT.